This T cell receptor (beta chain) came from a study of CD8+ T cells in alopecia areata. Findings and caveats of the study: Many of the expanded lesional clones endured in scalp and blood while on tofacitinib.

Treatment of the sample: oral pan-JAK inhibitor, 5-10 mg twice daily. About this clone itself: No antigen is known for it.

RNA was isolated and reverse transcribed to cDNA, the sequencing template. Produced via immunoSEQ multiplex PCR; TCRdb's table is partial and in-frame only. In the table there are 90,000 to 120,000 clones, roughly 89% of which are singletons. Germline lookup yields CDR1 SNHLY and CDR2 FYNNEI. J lost 4 bases, V lost 8 bases, and 4 bases had no gene match. There are 13 residues in the CDR3. The sequenced sample was CD8+ T cells sorted from blood, obtained at week 24, from a patient treated with tofacitinib. This chain connects TRBV2 to TRBJ2-5; TRBD2 aligns across 10 bases. This receptor was taken from a human donor with alopecia areata. CDR3 sequence: CASFRTSGETQYF. The CDR3 region has the DNA TGTGCCAGCTTTCGGACTAGCGGAGAGACCCAGTACTTC.